This TCR beta chain was retrieved from a study of OX40 agonist ivuxolimab in advanced cancers. Study at large: Dose-escalation subjects each had hepatocellular carcinoma, melanoma, renal cell or head and neck cancer.

TCRdb's copy holds only in-frame clones and misses some; the assay was immunoSEQ multiplex PCR. The sample has around 80,000 clones, more than 80% seen once. Samples of blood were obtained at baseline, on cycle 4 day 1, and on cycle 7 day 1. Study-level results: On average, a greater number of expanded clones characterised CD8+ T cells relative to CD4+. Among the lowest peripheral clonal expansion occurred in 0.1-3.0 mg/kg partial responders.

For this clone: The antigen remains unidentified.

CDR3 length: 13 amino acids. V was cut by 4 bases and J by 4 bases, with 5 bases left in between. Germline assignment: CDR1 SGHTA and CDR2 FQGTGA. The sequences come from CD4+ or CD8+ T cells sorted from blood, collected in a trial of the OX40 agonist ivuxolimab. The sequence derives from an adult with an advanced solid tumor such as melanoma, head and neck, liver or kidney cancer. This chain uses TRBV7-3 with TRBJ1-6, with D hard to call. CDR3 coding DNA: TGTGCCAGCAGCTCGGATTATAATTCACCCCTCCACTTT. Its translation: CASSSDYNSPLHF.